This T cell receptor beta chain stems from a study of T cell repertoires in cytomegalovirus infection. Study-wide context: In public TCR beta signatures, there were indications of both CMV infection and matching HLA type.

The CDR3 is 15 amino acids. Per germline, CDR1 MNHEY and CDR2 SVGAGI. Trimming stripped 6 bases from V and 8 bases from J, with 19 bases between. TCRdb used MiXCR to reprocess the reads, holding one entry per CDR3 protein. This sample has 400,000 to 550,000 distinct CDR3 sequences, with 10% to 12% found just once. The study, taken as a whole, reports: HLA-C-restricted CMV clonotypes gave the most frequent clonotype in two of eight donors. CMV carriers with the relevant HLA were identified by cumulative public TCR beta family frequency.

This clonotype has a count of ten or more. Its target is not known. The TCR was taken from a human donor in good health (CMV status not recorded). Some clones in this sample may be carry-over from other donors' samples. Sequencing was performed on PBMCs. The chain carries TRBV6-5 and TRBJ1-4; the D is unclear. The CDR3 loop reads CASSRDGRPDEKLFF. The CDR3 nucleotides are TGTGCCAGCAGCCGCGACGGACGGCCGGACGAAAAACTGTTTTTT.